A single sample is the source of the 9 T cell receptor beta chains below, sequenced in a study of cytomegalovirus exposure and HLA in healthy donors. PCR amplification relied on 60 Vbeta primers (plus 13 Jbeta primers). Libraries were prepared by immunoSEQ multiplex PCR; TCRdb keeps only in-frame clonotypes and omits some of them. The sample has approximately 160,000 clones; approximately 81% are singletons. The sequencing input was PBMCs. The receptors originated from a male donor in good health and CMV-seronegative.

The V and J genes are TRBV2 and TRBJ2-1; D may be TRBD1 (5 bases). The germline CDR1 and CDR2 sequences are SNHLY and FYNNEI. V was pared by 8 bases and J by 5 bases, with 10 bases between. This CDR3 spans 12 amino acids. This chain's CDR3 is CASGRGNNEQFF. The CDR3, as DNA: TGTGCCAGCGGAAGGGGTAACAATGAGCAGTTCTTC. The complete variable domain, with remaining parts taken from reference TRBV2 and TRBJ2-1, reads EPEVTQTPSHQVTQMGQEVILRCVPISNHLYFYWYRQILGQKVEFLVSFYNNEISEKSEIFDDQFSVERPDGSNFTLKIRSTKLEDSAMYFCASGRGNNEQFFGPGTRLTVL.

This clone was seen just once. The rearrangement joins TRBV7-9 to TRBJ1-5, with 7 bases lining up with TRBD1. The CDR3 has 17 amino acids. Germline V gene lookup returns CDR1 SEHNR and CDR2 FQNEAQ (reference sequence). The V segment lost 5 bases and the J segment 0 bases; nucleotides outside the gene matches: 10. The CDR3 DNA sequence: TGTGCCAGCAGCCTCTGGACAGGACAACATAGCAATCAGCCCCAGCATTTT. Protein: CASSLWTGQHSNQPQHF.

CDR3 nucleotide sequence: TGTGCCAGCAGCTTACACTACGATCGGGCAGGGATCAATGAGCAGTTCTTC. Translating gives CASSLHYDRAGINEQFF. The chain carries TRBV11-2 and TRBJ2-1, with a possible D match to TRBD1 (5 bases). Trimming took 2 bases from V and 6 from J, leaving 20 bases between them. The CDR3 loop spans 17 amino acids. Germline V gives CDR1 SGHAT, CDR2 FQNNGV.

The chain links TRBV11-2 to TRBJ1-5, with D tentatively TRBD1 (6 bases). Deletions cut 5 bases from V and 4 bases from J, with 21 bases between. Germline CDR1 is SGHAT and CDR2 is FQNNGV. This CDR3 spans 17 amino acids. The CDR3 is CASSPRRARGGNQPQHF. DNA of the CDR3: TGTGCCAGCAGCCCGAGAAGGGCCAGGGGAGGGAATCAGCCCCAGCATTTT. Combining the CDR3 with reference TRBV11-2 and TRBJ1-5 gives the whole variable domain EAGVAQSPRYKIIEKRQSVAFWCNPISGHATLYWYQQILGQGPKLLIQFQNNGVVDDSQLPKDRFSAERLKGVDSTLKIQPAKLEDSAVYLCASSPRRARGGNQPQHFGDGTRLSIL.

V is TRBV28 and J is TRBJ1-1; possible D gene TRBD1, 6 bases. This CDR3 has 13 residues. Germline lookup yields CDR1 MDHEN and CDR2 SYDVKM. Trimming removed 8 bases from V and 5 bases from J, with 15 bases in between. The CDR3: CASRRGLSTEAFF. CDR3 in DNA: TGTGCCAGCCGAAGGGGGTTGAGTACTGAAGCTTTCTTT.

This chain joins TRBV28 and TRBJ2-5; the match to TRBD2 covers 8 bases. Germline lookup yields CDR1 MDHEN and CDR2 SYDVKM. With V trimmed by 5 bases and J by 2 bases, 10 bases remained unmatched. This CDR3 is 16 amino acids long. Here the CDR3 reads CASSLHGRGSQETQYF. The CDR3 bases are TGTGCCAGCAGTCTCCACGGGAGGGGGTCTCAAGAGACCCAGTACTTC.

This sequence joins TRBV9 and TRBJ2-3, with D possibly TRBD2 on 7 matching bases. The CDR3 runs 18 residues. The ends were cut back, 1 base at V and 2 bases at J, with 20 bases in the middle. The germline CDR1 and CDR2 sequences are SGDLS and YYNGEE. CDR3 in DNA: TGTGCCAGCAGCGTAATAGATTTGGGGGGGGCCCTCACAGATACGCAGTATTTT. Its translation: CASSVIDLGGALTDTQYF.

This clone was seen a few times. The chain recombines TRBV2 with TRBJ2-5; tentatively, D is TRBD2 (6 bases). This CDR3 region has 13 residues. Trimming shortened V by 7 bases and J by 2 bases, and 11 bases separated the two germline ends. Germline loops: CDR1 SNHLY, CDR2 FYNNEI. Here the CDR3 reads CASNGGWQETQYF. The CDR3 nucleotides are TGTGCCAGCAATGGGGGGTGGCAAGAGACCCAGTACTTC. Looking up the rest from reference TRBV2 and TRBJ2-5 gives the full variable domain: EPEVTQTPSHQVTQMGQEVILRCVPISNHLYFYWYRQILGQKVEFLVSFYNNEISEKSEIFDDQFSVERPDGSNFTLKIRSTKLEDSAMYFCASNGGWQETQYFGPGTRLLVL.

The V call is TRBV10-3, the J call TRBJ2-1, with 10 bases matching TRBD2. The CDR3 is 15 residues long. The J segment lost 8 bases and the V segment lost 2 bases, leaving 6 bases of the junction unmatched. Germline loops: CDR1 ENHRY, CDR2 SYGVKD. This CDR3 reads CAISERASGSHEQFF. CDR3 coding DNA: TGTGCCATCAGTGAGCGGGCTAGCGGGAGCCATGAGCAGTTCTTC.